These 11 T cell receptor beta chains were sequenced from one sample in a study of blood T cell repertoires in COVID-19. The protocol was immunoSEQ multiplex PCR, while the TCRdb copy is restricted to in-frame clones and leaves out a portion. The table has under 150,000 clones, 85% seen once. Specimen: peripheral blood. The receptors here all came from a woman aged 40 to 50 with active or convalescent COVID-19.

The V gene is TRBV5-8, the J gene TRBJ1-4; no clear D. Germline values: CDR1 SGHTS, CDR2 YDEGEE. The CDR3 is 12 residues long. Trimming left V 4 bases short and J 10 bases short, with 11 bases between. This CDR3 is CASSQQYLKLFF. As DNA, the CDR3 is TGTGCCAGCAGCCAACAATATTTAAAACTGTTTTTT.

The rearrangement joins TRBV19 to TRBJ2-4; D is possibly TRBD2 (7 bases). The V and J ends lost 7 bases and 6 bases respectively, with 31 bases between them. The CDR3 is 19 amino acids. Germline values: CDR1 LNHDA, CDR2 SQIVND (reference sequence). CDR3 DNA: TGTGCCAGTAAGAGGGGAGGGGGAGGATGGATGATGGAAAGAAACATTCAGTACTTC. Its translation is CASKRGGGGWMMERNIQYF.

The CDR3 region is CASSEIKGAREKLFF. CDR3 nucleotide sequence: TGTGCCAGCAGTGAGATTAAGGGGGCGCGGGAAAAACTGTTTTTT. The rearrangement joins TRBV25-1 to TRBJ1-4; TRBD1 matches at 7 bases. CDR3 length: 15 residues. The germline V gene encodes CDR1 MGHDK and CDR2 SYGVNS. The V gene end was trimmed by 3 bases and the J gene end by 8 bases; junction bases not matched to a gene: 9.

The chain recombines TRBV11-2 with TRBJ1-5; a possible D gene is TRBD1 (5 bases). Germline CDR1 reads SGHAT; CDR2 reads FQNNGV. Between the trimmed V and J ends, which lost 3 bases and 4 bases, there was a span of 10 bases. This CDR3 is 14 amino acids long. CDR3 amino acids: CASSLHGGNQPQHF. The CDR3 DNA is TGTGCCAGCAGCTTGCACGGGGGTAATCAGCCCCAGCATTTT.

The CDR3 loop reads CATPTGVGAHGYTF. For the CDR3, the DNA is TGTGCCACTCCGACAGGGGTTGGGGCCCATGGCTACACCTTC. The V gene is TRBV28, the J gene TRBJ1-2; 8 nucleotides match TRBD1. The length of the CDR3 is 14 residues. V lost 10 bases and J lost 6; bases outside the gene matches: 13. Germline values: CDR1 MDHEN, CDR2 SYDVKM.

The chain uses TRBV27 and TRBJ1-1, with 9 bases that match TRBD1. Germline CDR1 reads MNHEY; CDR2 reads SMNVEV (reference sequence). With 4 bases clipped from V and 5 bases from J, the junction kept 5 bases outside the gene matches. CDR3 size: 14 residues. The CDR3 coding sequence is TGTGCCAGCAGTTGGGGACAGGGAAGAACTGAAGCTTTCTTT. This encodes CASSWGQGRTEAFF.

V and J are TRBV28 and TRBJ2-5; tentative D call: TRBD1 (5 bases). Germline CDR1 MDHEN, CDR2 SYDVKM. The CDR3 contains 15 residues. The germline V and J ends were trimmed by 2 bases and 2 bases, with 12 bases remaining between them. The CDR3, as DNA: TGTGCCAGCAGTTTACAGGGTCTCCCTCAAGAGACCCAGTACTTC. As protein: CASSLQGLPQETQYF. The variable domain in full, with the rest retrieved from reference TRBV28 and TRBJ2-5, is DVKVTQSSRYLVKRTGEKVFLECVQDMDHENMFWYRQDPGLGLRLIYFSYDVKMKEKGDIPEGYSVSREKKERFSLILESASTNQTSMYLCASSLQGLPQETQYFGPGTRLLVL.

The J gene is TRBJ1-4, the V gene TRBV2, with D unclear. CDR1 SNHLY and CDR2 FYNNEI come from the germline V gene. Trimming cost V 4 bases and J 4 bases, with 10 bases left between them. The CDR3 has 14 residues. The DNA for the CDR3 is TGTGCCAGCAGTGTCCGGACTCATAATGAAAAACTGTTTTTT. Protein product: CASSVRTHNEKLFF.

This clone was counted ten times or more. Other DNA variants within this sample encode the same CDR3. The chain recombines TRBV5-1 with TRBJ2-5; D possibly corresponds to TRBD1 (5 bases). V was shortened by 0 bases and J by 1 base, with 13 bases between the two germline ends. Germline CDR1 is SGHRS and CDR2 is YFSETQ. This CDR3 is 16 amino acids long. This CDR3 is CASSLGSTAIQETQYF. CDR3 sequence (DNA): TGCGCCAGCAGCTTGGGGTCGACAGCTATCCAAGAGACCCAGTACTTC.

The count of this clone is one. This sequence joins TRBV9 and TRBJ2-3; TRBD1 agrees at 7 bases. V lost 1 base, J lost 5 bases, and 13 bases stayed unmatched. The germline V gene encodes CDR1 SGDLS and CDR2 YYNGEE. The CDR3 totals 17 residues. CDR3 bases: TGTGCCAGCAGCGTAAACCACGGGCCAGGGGGTATAGATACGCAGTATTTT. Protein: CASSVNHGPGGIDTQYF.

This clone was observed once. The chain couples TRBV5-4 to TRBJ1-2; TRBD1 is a possible D gene (5 bases). V was clipped by 1 base and J by 2 bases, with 12 bases between them. The CDR3 consists of 15 residues. The germline gives CDR1 SGHNT, CDR2 YYREEE (reference sequence). The CDR3 loop is CASSLFGRGNYGYTF. DNA of the CDR3: TGTGCCAGCAGCTTGTTTGGAAGGGGCAACTATGGCTACACCTTC.